This passage covers 20 T cell receptor beta chains from one sample sequenced in a study of blood T cell repertoires in COVID-19. The assay was immunoSEQ multiplex PCR, and TCRdb's table has in-frame clones only and misses some. Altogether 260,000 or so clones are present, approximately 91% being singletons, with the ten largest covering about 8.6%. Sequenced input: peripheral blood. The receptors were sampled from a man younger than 35 with active or convalescent COVID-19.

The V and J genes are TRBV5-6 and TRBJ1-2; 7 positions match TRBD1. The CDR3 has 16 amino acids. J was trimmed by 3 bases and V by 4 bases; bases with no gene match: 12. The germline gives CDR1 SGHDT, CDR2 YYEEEE. Here the CDR3 reads CASSPGATGVDYGYTF. For the CDR3, the DNA is TGTGCCAGCAGCCCTGGGGCCACAGGGGTCGACTATGGCTACACCTTC.

V and J are TRBV15 and TRBJ1-2, with D tentatively TRBD1 (5 bases). The V gene's germline CDR1 is LNHNV and CDR2 YYDKDF (reference sequence). The ends were cut back, 9 bases at V and 2 bases at J, with 13 bases in the middle. The CDR3 is 13 residues long. CDR3 amino acids: CATTDTTNYGYTF. CDR3 DNA sequence: TGTGCCACGACGGACACCACGAACTATGGCTACACCTTC.

The chain joins TRBV12-3 or TRBV12-4 to TRBJ2-1; D is unresolved. Trimming took off 3 bases at V and 7 bases at J, with 10 bases between the two ends. CDR3 length: 13 residues. The CDR3 DNA reads as TGTGCCAGCAGTTTCGGCCTACAGAATGAGCAGTTCTTC. This encodes CASSFGLQNEQFF.

The chain employs TRBV11-2 and TRBJ2-7; D call uncertain. This CDR3 comprises 12 residues. The V gene's germline CDR1 is SGHAT and CDR2 FQNNGV. V was trimmed by 5 bases and J by 6 bases, leaving 11 bases between them. The CDR3 DNA follows: TGTGCCAGCAGCACTTACGCTACCGAGCAGTACTTC. Translation: CASSTYATEQYF.

This chain uses TRBV25-1 with TRBJ2-4; 7 positions match TRBD2. The CDR3 consists of 16 residues. Losses at the gene ends were 4 bases for V and 4 bases for J; bases not matched to a gene: 10. The germline V gene has CDR1 MGHDK and CDR2 SYGVNS. This CDR3 is CASSGGQPGLKNIQYF. CDR3 sequence (DNA): TGTGCCAGCAGTGGAGGTCAACCGGGACTAAAAAACATTCAGTACTTC.

The genes are TRBV29-1 and TRBJ1-1; 8 bases match TRBD1. V dropped 3 bases and J dropped 4; count of bases not matched to a gene: 4. CDR3 length: 13 residues. The germline gives CDR1 SQVTM, CDR2 ANQGSEA. CDR3 sequence: CSVEWTGSTEAFF. Written as DNA, the CDR3 is TGCAGCGTTGAGTGGACAGGGAGCACTGAAGCTTTCTTT.

V is TRBV5-6 and J is TRBJ2-3; weak D call: TRBD1 (6 bases). Trimming pared 2 bases from V and 5 bases from J, leaving 9 bases between. The CDR3 consists of 13 residues. The germline gives CDR1 SGHDT, CDR2 YYEEEE. In nucleotides, the CDR3 is TGTGCCAGCAGCTTAAAGGGGGAAGATACGCAGTATTTT. Translating it yields CASSLKGEDTQYF.

The genes are TRBV6-5 and TRBJ2-3; TRBD2 agrees at 7 bases. Trimming at V came to 2 bases and at J to 4 bases, leaving 6 bases not matched to a gene. Germline CDR1 MNHEY, CDR2 SVGAGI. The CDR3 sequence is 15 residues long. The CDR3 DNA is TGTGCCAGCAGTTACGGAGGGACTATAGCAGATACGCAGTATTTT. Translated: CASSYGGTIADTQYF.

This chain connects TRBV9 to TRBJ2-5; 7 nucleotides line up with TRBD1. CDR3 length: 16 residues. V lost 0 bases, J lost 2 bases, and 7 bases stayed unmatched. CDR1 SGDLS and CDR2 YYNGEE come from the germline V gene. The CDR3: CASSVGETGSQETQYF. The CDR3 region has the DNA TGTGCCAGCAGCGTAGGAGAGACAGGGTCGCAAGAGACCCAGTACTTC.

The count of this clone is one. The chain is built from TRBV6-5 and TRBJ1-3, with no clear D. Trimming shortened V by 5 bases and J by 0 bases, and 11 bases separated the two germline ends. The CDR3 is made up of 15 amino acids. The V gene's germline CDR1 is MNHEY and CDR2 SVGAGI. The CDR3 here is CASSQRRPSGNTIYF. Here the CDR3 DNA reads TGTGCCAGCAGTCAGCGGAGACCCTCTGGAAACACCATATATTTT.

Only one count was recorded for this clone. The chain couples TRBV6-4 to TRBJ2-2; 9 bases align to TRBD1. V was pared by 6 bases and J by 6 bases, with 5 bases of the junction left unmatched. In germline, CDR1 is MRHNA, CDR2 SNTAGT. The CDR3 length is 14 residues. The CDR3 loop is CASSRTGEAGELFF. The CDR3 nucleotides are TGTGCCAGCAGCCGGACAGGGGAGGCCGGGGAGCTGTTTTTT.

DNA for the CDR3: TGTGCCAGCTCACCCGAGACAGGGGCTGATAATTCACCCCTCCACTTT. Translation gives CASSPETGADNSPLHF. The chain couples TRBV18 to TRBJ1-6, with 8 bases lining up with TRBD1. Germline CDR1 reads KGHSH; CDR2 reads LQKENI. Trimming removed 3 bases from V and 5 bases from J; junction bases left unmatched: 6. The CDR3 has 16 amino acids.

Of note for this clone: One junction end disagrees with the germline gene, perhaps due to a read error. The chain couples TRBV11-3 to TRBJ1-1; 7 positions agree with TRBD1. The CDR3 runs to 15 residues. The germline V gene encodes CDR1 SGHNT and CDR2 YENEEA. CDR3: CASSPSGTDHTEAFF. The CDR3 DNA reads as TGTGCCAGCAGCCCATCCGGGACAGACCACACAGAAGCTTTCTTT.

This clone was observed a single time. The genes are TRBV19 and TRBJ1-3; no reliable D call. The CDR3 consists of 13 residues. Trimming stripped 5 bases from V and 3 bases from J, with 8 bases between. CDR1 and CDR2 (germline): LNHDA, SQIVND (reference sequence). The CDR3 loop reads CASSYGYGNTIYF. In nucleotides, the CDR3 is TGTGCCAGTAGTTACGGGTATGGAAACACCATATATTTT.

This clone appeared once. The chain recombines TRBV27 with TRBJ2-2, with 10 bases that match TRBD2. From germline, CDR1 is MNHEY and CDR2 SMNVEV (reference sequence). CDR3 length: 16 residues. V dropped 3 bases and J dropped 6; count of bases not matched to a gene: 7. The CDR3 loop reads CASSFGLAALSGELFF. CDR3 coding DNA: TGTGCCAGCAGTTTCGGACTAGCGGCCTTATCCGGGGAGCTGTTTTTT.

The chain links TRBV6-5 to TRBJ2-5; TRBD1 might be the D (6 bases). Looked up from germline, CDR1 is MNHEY and CDR2 is SVGAGI. The CDR3 sequence is 14 residues long. The V end was cut by 6 bases, the J end by 1 base, with 12 bases between. The CDR3 protein is CASSKTGTQETQYF. As DNA, the CDR3 is TGTGCCAGCAGCAAGACAGGCACCCAAGAGACCCAGTACTTC.

V is TRBV6-5 and J is TRBJ2-7; 8 bases fit TRBD1. Germline V lookup: CDR1 MNHEY, CDR2 SVGAGI. The V gene end was trimmed by 4 bases and the J gene end by 0 bases; junction bases not matched to a gene: 2. This CDR3 contains 14 residues. This CDR3 reads CASSWDRISYEQYF. Here the CDR3 DNA reads TGTGCCAGCAGTTGGGACAGGATCTCCTACGAGCAGTACTTC.

This clone was seen many times. This chain uses TRBV6-5 with TRBJ1-6; no definite D call. Trimming removed 2 bases from V and 14 bases from J, with 22 bases in between. The CDR3 extends over 16 amino acids. Per germline, CDR1 MNHEY and CDR2 SVGAGI. The CDR3 sequence: CASSYGLDVVSSALHF. The DNA of the CDR3 is TGTGCCAGCAGTTACGGTCTTGATGTGGTCTCGTCGGCCCTCCACTTT.

This chain uses TRBV10-1 with TRBJ1-1; 7 bases align to TRBD1. The V segment lost 1 base and the J segment 4 bases; nucleotides outside the gene matches: 3. In germline, CDR1 is WNHNN, CDR2 SYGVQD (reference sequence). CDR3 length equals 14 residues. The CDR3 sequence is CASSELPGGTEAFF. CDR3 DNA sequence: TGCGCCAGCAGTGAGTTACCAGGGGGCACTGAAGCTTTCTTT.

This chain uses TRBV6-2 or TRBV6-3 with TRBJ2-5, with TRBD2 matching 7 bases. The CDR3 runs to 13 residues. The V and J ends lost 4 bases and 4 bases, in that order; junction bases with no gene match: 3. CDR1 and CDR2 (germline): MNHEY, SVGEGT. The CDR3 DNA follows: TGTGCCAGCAGTTTTGGGGGGGGAGAGACCCAGTACTTC. Protein sequence: CASSFGGGETQYF.